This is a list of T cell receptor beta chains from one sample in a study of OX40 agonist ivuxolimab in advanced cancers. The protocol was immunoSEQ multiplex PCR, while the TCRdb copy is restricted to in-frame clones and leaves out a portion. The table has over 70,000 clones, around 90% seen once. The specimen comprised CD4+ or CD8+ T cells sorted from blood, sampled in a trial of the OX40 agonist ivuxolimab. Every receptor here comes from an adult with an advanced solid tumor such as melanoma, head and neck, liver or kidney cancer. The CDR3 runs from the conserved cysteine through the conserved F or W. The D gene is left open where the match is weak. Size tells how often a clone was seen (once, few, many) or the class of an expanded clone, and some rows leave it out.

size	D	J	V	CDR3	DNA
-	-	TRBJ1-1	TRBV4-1	CASSQGTLTEAFF	TGCGCCAGCAGCCAAGGGACTCTCACTGAAGCTTTCTTT
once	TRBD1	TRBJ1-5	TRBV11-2	CASSSTTGPRNQPQHF	TGTGCCAGCAGCTCCACGACAGGGCCACGCAATCAGCCCCAGCATTTT
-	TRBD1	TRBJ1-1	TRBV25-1	CASSHQGGVGTEAFF	TGTGCCAGCAGTCATCAGGGGGGCGTTGGCACTGAAGCTTTCTTT
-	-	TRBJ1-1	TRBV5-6	CASSLGALVTEAFF	TGTGCCAGCAGCTTGGGGGCCTTGGTGACTGAAGCTTTCTTT
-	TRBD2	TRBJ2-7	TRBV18	CASSPQREGLEQYF	TGTGCCAGCTCACCACAGCGGGAGGGTCTCGAGCAGTACTTC
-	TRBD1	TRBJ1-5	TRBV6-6	CASSRGEGQPQHF	TGTGCCAGCAGCAGGGGGGAGGGACAGCCCCAGCATTTT
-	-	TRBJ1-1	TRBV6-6	CASSYPAARMNTEAFF	TGTGCCAGCAGTTACCCCGCCGCCAGAATGAACACTGAAGCTTTCTTT
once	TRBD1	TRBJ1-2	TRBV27	CASSLSGQTVYGYTF	TGTGCCAGCAGTTTGTCGGGACAGACCGTCTATGGCTACACCTTC
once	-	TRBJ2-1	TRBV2	CASIRRQGDLVGSYNEQFF	TGTGCCAGCATCCGTAGGCAGGGTGACTTGGTGGGCTCCTACAATGAGCAGTTCTTC
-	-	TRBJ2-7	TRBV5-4	CASSLDRGEQYF	TGTGCCAGCAGCTTGGATAGAGGTGAGCAGTACTTC
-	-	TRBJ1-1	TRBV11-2	CASSLRNGGTEAFF	TGTGCCAGCAGCCTCAGGAACGGGGGGACTGAAGCTTTCTTT
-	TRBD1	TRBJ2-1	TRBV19	CASSSIRGQLQGFYNEQFF	TGTGCCAGTAGTTCCATTAGGGGACAGCTCCAAGGATTTTACAATGAGCAGTTCTTC
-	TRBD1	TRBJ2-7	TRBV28	CASRSTGASSYEQYF	TGTGCCAGCAGGTCTACAGGGGCGAGCTCCTACGAGCAGTACTTC
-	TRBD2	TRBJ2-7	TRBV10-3	CAISETSGARTYEQYF	TGTGCCATCAGTGAGACTAGCGGAGCGAGAACCTACGAGCAGTACTTC
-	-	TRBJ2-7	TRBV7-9	CASSEGFSYEQYF	TGTGCCAGCAGCGAGGGGTTCTCCTACGAGCAGTACTTC
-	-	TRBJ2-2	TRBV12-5	CASDDNPNTGELFF	TGTGCTAGTGATGACAACCCGAACACCGGGGAGCTGTTTTTT